These 18 T cell receptor beta chains were sequenced from one sample in a study of T cell responses to AZD1222 COVID-19 vaccine. Measured with immunoSEQ multiplex PCR; TCRdb has only the in-frame clones, and not every one. The table includes around 110,000 clones, about 90% detected once. Source: peripheral blood, taken 28 days after the second AZD1222 dose. The receptors shown here come from an adult who received the AZD1222 COVID-19 vaccine.

The genes are TRBV6-5 and TRBJ2-1; D might be TRBD2 (5 bases). From germline, CDR1 is MNHEY and CDR2 SVGAGI. CDR3 length: 14 amino acids. V lost 2 bases, J lost 10 bases, and 15 bases lay in between. Here the CDR3 DNA reads TGTGCCAGCAGTTACGACTTTAGCGTGAGGGAGCAGTTCTTC. It translates to CASSYDFSVREQFF.

The chain's CDR3 is CASSPGTGHNEQYF. The DNA of the CDR3 is TGTGCCAGCAGCCCGGGGACAGGGCACAACGAGCAGTACTTC. The chain employs TRBV3-1 (or the pseudogene TRBV3-2) and TRBJ2-7; 9 bases agree with TRBD1. The CDR3 is made up of 14 amino acids. With V trimmed by 4 bases and J by 5 bases, 6 bases remained unmatched. Germline-derived CDR1 and CDR2 are LGHDT and YNNKEL (reference sequence).

This clone was observed once. Written as DNA, the CDR3 is TGTGCCAGCAGCTTTGAGGGAGGGAGGAACTATGGCTACACCTTC. Protein product: CASSFEGGRNYGYTF. The chain is built from TRBV7-2 and TRBJ1-2; D is uncertain. The CDR3 runs to 15 residues. The ends were cut back, 3 bases at V and 2 bases at J, with 13 bases in the middle. In germline, CDR1 is SGHTA, CDR2 FQGNSA.

The chain links TRBV25-1 to TRBJ2-7, with 7 bases that match TRBD1. Germline CDR1 reads MGHDK; CDR2 reads SYGVNS. The CDR3 is made up of 14 amino acids. After removal of 4 bases from V and 2 bases from J, the junction contained 5 bases not matched to a gene. The CDR3 DNA sequence: TGTGCCAGCAGTGGGGGACAGAATCCCTACGAGCAGTACTTC. This codes for CASSGGQNPYEQYF.

This chain connects TRBV5-1 to TRBJ1-4; perhaps TRBD1 as D (5 bases). The CDR3 sequence is 17 residues long. With 0 bases removed from V and 0 bases from J, the gap between germline ends came to 12 bases. CDR1 and CDR2 from the germline V gene are SGHRS and YFSETQ. CDR3 residues: CASSLGRGPATNEKLFF. CDR3 DNA: TGCGCCAGCAGCTTGGGACGGGGCCCCGCAACTAATGAAAAACTGTTTTTT.

This clone occurred once. J is TRBJ2-7 and V is TRBV6-5; TRBD2 matches at 7 bases. The CDR3 sequence is 15 residues long. The J segment lost 1 base and the V segment lost 5 bases, leaving 8 bases of the junction unmatched. In germline, CDR1 is MNHEY, CDR2 SVGAGI. CDR3 region: CASSKRAGTSYEQYF. The CDR3 region has the DNA TGTGCCAGCAGTAAACGAGCGGGAACTTCCTACGAGCAGTACTTC.

J is TRBJ2-2 and V is TRBV7-9; unclear D gene. V lost 0 bases and J 6 bases, leaving 14 bases between the germline ends. The CDR3 is 16 amino acids. Looked up from germline, CDR1 is SEHNR and CDR2 is FQNEAQ (reference sequence). The CDR3 here is CASSLALGPVAGELFF. The CDR3 DNA reads TGTGCCAGCAGCTTAGCGCTTGGACCAGTGGCCGGGGAGCTGTTTTTT.

This clone was observed once. The rearrangement uses TRBV12-3 or TRBV12-4 and TRBJ2-7; no clear D gene. The ends were cut back, 1 base at V and 3 bases at J, with 7 bases in the middle. CDR3 size: 13 residues. The CDR3 DNA reads TGTGCCAGCAGTTTAGTGCAGGACTACGAGCAGTACTTC. Protein sequence: CASSLVQDYEQYF.

The chain links TRBV19 to TRBJ2-1, with a tentative D call TRBD1 (6 bases). CDR1 LNHDA and CDR2 SQIVND come from the germline V gene (reference sequence). With 3 bases removed from V and 1 base from J, the gap between germline ends came to 13 bases. This CDR3 spans 16 amino acids. CDR3 sequence reads: CASSISPGQSYNEQFF. In DNA form, the CDR3 reads TGTGCCAGTAGTATCTCACCCGGACAGTCCTACAATGAGCAGTTCTTC.

The chain employs TRBV10-3 and TRBJ2-1; D remains unclear. This CDR3 region has 13 residues. Germline CDR1 reads ENHRY; CDR2 reads SYGVKD. Between the trimmed V and J ends, which lost 3 bases and 3 bases, there was a span of 6 bases. CDR3 coding DNA: TGTGCCATCAGTGATGGCCTCTACAATGAGCAGTTCTTC. Protein: CAISDGLYNEQFF.

The sample holds one count of this clone. This chain connects TRBV24-1 to TRBJ2-1; 8 nucleotides agree with TRBD2. The ends lost 4 bases at V and 6 bases at J; junction bases unmatched: 4. The CDR3 has 14 amino acids. Per germline, CDR1 KGHDR and CDR2 SFDVKD. CDR3 in DNA: TGTGCCACCAGTGAGTCCGGGACTAGCAATGAGCAGTTCTTC. Its protein product is CATSESGTSNEQFF.

This chain links TRBV9 with TRBJ2-6, with a tentative D call TRBD2 (5 bases). The germline V and J ends were trimmed by 1 base and 2 bases, with 13 bases remaining between them. Germline assignment: CDR1 SGDLS and CDR2 YYNGEE. CDR3 length equals 17 residues. DNA for the CDR3: TGTGCCAGCAGCGTAAGTTTGGGAGAGGCTGGGGCCAACGTCCTGACTTTC. Translating it yields CASSVSLGEAGANVLTF. The variable domain in full, with the rest retrieved from reference TRBV9 and TRBJ2-6, is DSGVTQTPKHLITATGQRVTLRCSPRSGDLSVYWYQQSLDQGLQFLIQYYNGEERAKGNILERFSAQQFPDLHSELNLSSLELGDSALYFCASSVSLGEAGANVLTFGAGSRLTVL.

The CDR3 DNA reads TGCGCCAGCAGTTATGGACAGGGGGAAACGGGGAGAATGAACACTGAAGCTTTCTTT. Amino acid sequence: CASSYGQGETGRMNTEAFF. The rearrangement joins TRBV5-1 to TRBJ1-1, with 10 nucleotides matching TRBD1. V gave up 5 bases and J gave up 0 bases; unmatched junction bases: 16. Germline values: CDR1 SGHRS, CDR2 YFSETQ. CDR3 length: 19 amino acids.

This clone has only a few counts. V usage is TRBV28 and J usage is TRBJ2-6, with TRBD1 as a possible D gene (6 bases). Trimming cost V 4 bases and J 6 bases, with 13 bases left between them. This CDR3 contains 15 residues. Looked up from germline, CDR1 is MDHEN and CDR2 is SYDVKM. The CDR3 reads CASSSGTIEANVLTF. CDR3 coding DNA: TGTGCCAGCAGTTCGGGGACAATCGAGGCCAACGTCCTGACTTTC. The entire variable domain, with the rest obtained from reference TRBV28 and TRBJ2-6, is as follows: DVKVTQSSRYLVKRTGEKVFLECVQDMDHENMFWYRQDPGLGLRLIYFSYDVKMKEKGDIPEGYSVSREKKERFSLILESASTNQTSMYLCASSSGTIEANVLTFGAGSRLTVL.

This sequence joins TRBV12-5 and TRBJ1-1, with D possibly TRBD1 on 5 matching bases. Trimming pared 5 bases from V and 1 base from J, leaving 11 bases between. This CDR3 comprises 14 residues. The V gene's germline CDR1 is LGHNT and CDR2 FRNRAP. The DNA of the CDR3 is TGTGCTAGTGGTCGAGGGGCCTGGAACACTGAAGCTTTCTTT. This gives the protein CASGRGAWNTEAFF.

The V call is TRBV19, the J call TRBJ2-1, with 10 bases aligning to TRBD1. The CDR3 extends over 15 amino acids. Looked up from germline, CDR1 is LNHDA and CDR2 is SQIVND (reference sequence). Trimming took 3 bases from V and 7 from J; bases not matched to a gene: 6. The CDR3 reads CASSIATGGRNEQFF. In nucleotides, the CDR3 is TGTGCCAGTAGTATCGCGACAGGGGGCCGGAATGAGCAGTTCTTC.

The rearrangement joins TRBV18 to TRBJ1-3; no clear D. Germline V lookup: CDR1 KGHSH, CDR2 LQKENI. This CDR3 is built from 16 residues. The V end lost 2 bases, the J end lost 0 bases, and 11 bases lay between the germline ends. Here the CDR3 DNA reads TGTGCCAGCTCACCAGGGCACCGAAACTCTGGAAACACCATATATTTT. Encoded protein: CASSPGHRNSGNTIYF.

The chain links TRBV19 to TRBJ2-3, with TRBD2 as a possible D gene (6 bases). The ends were cut back, 5 bases at V and 6 bases at J, with 15 bases in the middle. The CDR3 extends over 14 amino acids. CDR1 and CDR2 from the germline V gene are LNHDA and SQIVND (reference sequence). The CDR3 here is CASSHRDFSDTQYF. CDR3 nucleotide sequence: TGTGCCAGTAGTCATCGGGACTTTTCGGATACGCAGTATTTT. The full variable domain, with the rest looked up from reference TRBV19 and TRBJ2-3, is DGGITQSPKYLFRKEGQNVTLSCEQNLNHDAMYWYRQDPGQGLRLIYYSQIVNDFQKGDIAEGYSVSREKKESFPLTVTSAQKNPTAFYLCASSHRDFSDTQYFGPGTRLTVL.